This TCR beta chain was documented in a study of CD8+ T cells in alopecia areata. As for the study in general: At a dose of 5 to 10 mg twice daily, oral tofacitinib was given to treated patients.

The treatment here: oral pan-JAK inhibitor, 5-10 mg twice daily. Both peripheral blood and punch biopsies of lesional scalp skin were obtained from patients who had alopecia areata. Points from the study as a whole: Lesional scalp, especially alopecia totalis/universalis, showed higher clonality than normal scalp. Only one nonresponder was present, which leaves the link between baseline CD8+ expansion and response uncertain.

Germline assignment: CDR1 SGHRS and CDR2 YFSETQ. The CDR3 length is 14 residues. V dropped 4 bases and J dropped 1; count of bases not matched to a gene: 2. Following extraction, RNA underwent reverse transcription to cDNA, which served as the sequencing template. Assay used: immunoSEQ multiplex PCR; TCRdb lists only in-frame clones, some missing. The sample carries about 200,000 clones, 58% recorded once. In regard to this clone: The antigen remains undetermined.

This clonotype was obtained from a human donor with alopecia areata. V usage is TRBV5-1 and J usage is TRBJ1-5; 7 positions match TRBD1. The sequences come from CD4+ T cells sorted from blood, collected at week 24, from a patient treated with tofacitinib. The CDR3 sequence is CASSPGQSNQPQHF. In nucleotides, the CDR3 is TGCGCCAGCAGCCCGGGACAGAGCAATCAGCCCCAGCATTTT.